The 26 T cell receptor beta chains below come from one sample, sequenced in a study of cytomegalovirus exposure and HLA in healthy donors. In the PCR, 60 Vbeta and 13 Jbeta primers were used. Sequencing used immunoSEQ multiplex PCR; TCRdb keeps in-frame clones, though not all of them. The sample records roughly 100,000 clones, 81% being singletons. Input material: PBMCs. The receptors stem from a man in his forties in good health and CMV-seropositive.

This clone showed up just once. The rearrangement links TRBV7-9 to TRBJ2-1; 9 nucleotides match TRBD2. V was pared by 1 base and J by 8 bases, with 9 bases of the junction left unmatched. Looked up from germline, CDR1 is SEHNR and CDR2 is FQNEAQ (reference sequence). The CDR3 sequence is 16 residues long. The CDR3, as DNA: TGTGCCAGCAGCTTAGTAGGCGGGAGGGCCACAGATGAGCAGTTCTTC. It codes for CASSLVGGRATDEQFF. Supplemented by reference TRBV7-9 and TRBJ2-1, the full variable domain reads DTGVSQNPRHKITKRGQNVTFRCDPISEHNRLYWYRQTLGQGPEFLTYFQNEAQLEKSRLLSDRFSAERPKGSFSTLEIQRTEQGDSAMYLCASSLVGGRATDEQFFGPGTRLTVL.

The chain links TRBV6-5 to TRBJ2-5; 9 nucleotides match TRBD1. The CDR3 sequence is 14 residues long. V lost 2 bases, J lost 7 bases, and 5 bases stayed unmatched. CDR1 MNHEY and CDR2 SVGAGI come from the germline V gene. The CDR3 DNA is TGTGCCAGCAGTTACGGGACAGGGATCCGGACCCAGTACTTC. Its translation: CASSYGTGIRTQYF.

As to this clone: The junction does not match germline at one end; this may be a read error. This chain joins TRBV30 and TRBJ2-6, with D perhaps TRBD1 (5 bases). Per the germline V gene, CDR1 is GTSNPN and CDR2 is SVGIG (reference sequence). The CDR3 is 14 residues long. The CDR3 nucleotides are TGTGCCTGGAGTGGGACATCTGGGGCCAACGGCCTGACTTTC. Translation gives CAWSGTSGANGLTF.

The chain links TRBV7-9 to TRBJ1-2; TRBD1 agrees at 9 bases. The CDR3 extends over 13 amino acids. V lost 3 bases, J lost 8 bases, and 4 bases stayed unmatched. Germline-derived CDR1 and CDR2 are SEHNR and FQNEAQ (reference sequence). This CDR3 reads CASSFRDRVGYTF. The CDR3 DNA follows: TGTGCCAGCAGCTTCAGGGACAGGGTAGGCTACACCTTC.

The rearrangement joins TRBV7-9 to TRBJ1-1; D is perhaps TRBD1 (6 bases). The CDR3 is made up of 12 amino acids. The V gene's germline CDR1 is SEHNR and CDR2 FQNEAQ (reference sequence). With 5 bases removed from V and 9 bases from J, the gap between germline ends came to 13 bases. In DNA, the CDR3 is TGTGCCAGCAGCCCCTTACAGGGAAAAGCTTTCTTT. This codes for CASSPLQGKAFF.

A single count supports this clone. V and J are TRBV2 and TRBJ1-5; TRBD1 aligns across 9 bases. This CDR3 region has 13 residues. J lost 7 bases, V lost 6 bases, and 4 bases had no gene match. Germline lookup yields CDR1 SNHLY and CDR2 FYNNEI. The CDR3 coding sequence is TGTGCCAGCAGACAGGGGGCCGGACAGCCCCAGCATTTT. This gives the protein CASRQGAGQPQHF.

The V and J genes are TRBV27 and TRBJ2-7; 8 bases are shared with TRBD2. The germline V gene has CDR1 MNHEY and CDR2 SMNVEV (reference sequence). With V trimmed by 3 bases and J by 5 bases, 9 bases remained unmatched. The CDR3 has 15 amino acids. CDR3 amino acids: CASSFAGPAGDEQYF. The CDR3 nucleotides read TGTGCCAGCAGTTTTGCCGGGCCAGCGGGAGACGAGCAGTACTTC.

J is TRBJ1-3 and V is TRBV19; D remains ambiguous. V was pared by 8 bases and J by 9 bases, with 23 bases between. CDR3 length: 15 amino acids. CDR1 and CDR2 (germline): LNHDA, SQIVND (reference sequence). The CDR3 coding sequence is TGTGCCAGTGGGCATTTTAAGGCAGGCCGAACCACCATATATTTT. It is translated as CASGHFKAGRTTIYF. Combining the CDR3 with reference TRBV19 and TRBJ1-3 gives the whole variable domain DGGITQSPKYLFRKEGQNVTLSCEQNLNHDAMYWYRQDPGQGLRLIYYSQIVNDFQKGDIAEGYSVSREKKESFPLTVTSAQKNPTAFYLCASGHFKAGRTTIYFGEGSWLTVV.

The chain combines TRBV28 with TRBJ2-2, with 11 bases matching TRBD1. In germline, CDR1 is MDHEN, CDR2 SYDVKM. The CDR3 sequence is 17 residues long. V shed 5 bases and J 5 bases; nucleotides not matched to a gene: 10. The CDR3 DNA is TGTGCCAGCAGTCCATCCCGCGGGGACAGGGGGACCGGGGAGCTGTTTTTT. This encodes CASSPSRGDRGTGELFF. Filled out from reference TRBV28 and TRBJ2-2, the complete variable domain reads DVKVTQSSRYLVKRTGEKVFLECVQDMDHENMFWYRQDPGLGLRLIYFSYDVKMKEKGDIPEGYSVSREKKERFSLILESASTNQTSMYLCASSPSRGDRGTGELFFGEGSRLTVL.

V usage is TRBV6-1 and J usage is TRBJ2-7; 7 bases line up with TRBD1. The germline gives CDR1 MNHNS, CDR2 SASEGT. CDR3 length: 15 residues. V shed 4 bases and J 2 bases; nucleotides not matched to a gene: 8. CDR3: CASSVTGDPPYEQYF. The CDR3 DNA is TGTGCCAGCAGTGTAACAGGGGACCCGCCCTACGAGCAGTACTTC.

The chain carries TRBV5-6 and TRBJ2-7, with TRBD1 matching over 7 bases. The germline V gene encodes CDR1 SGHDT and CDR2 YYEEEE. The CDR3 length is 13 residues. The V and J ends lost 7 bases and 5 bases, in that order; junction bases with no gene match: 9. For the CDR3, the DNA is TGTGCCAGCGGGCGACAGGGTCTCAACGAGCAGTACTTC. As protein: CASGRQGLNEQYF. Drawing the rest from reference TRBV5-6 and TRBJ2-7, the complete variable domain is DAGVTQSPTHLIKTRGQQVTLRCSPKSGHDTVSWYQQALGQGPQFIFQYYEEEERQRGNFPDRFSGHQFPNYSSELNVNALLLGDSALYLCASGRQGLNEQYFGPGTRLTVT.

V and J are TRBV2 and TRBJ1-2; D gene uncertain. The CDR3 spans 10 residues. Germline V gene sequence: CDR1 SNHLY, CDR2 FYNNEI. V lost 9 bases, J lost 8 bases, and 10 bases lay in between. CDR3 bases: TGTGCCAGTTTGCTATGGGGCTACACCTTC. Translated, it gives CASLLWGYTF. The whole variable domain, remainder taken from reference TRBV2 and TRBJ1-2, is EPEVTQTPSHQVTQMGQEVILRCVPISNHLYFYWYRQILGQKVEFLVSFYNNEISEKSEIFDDQFSVERPDGSNFTLKIRSTKLEDSAMYFCASLLWGYTFGSGTRLTVV.

The gene calls are TRBV2 and TRBJ1-1; D is unclear. CDR3 length: 14 residues. Trimming pared 4 bases from V and 1 base from J, leaving 10 bases between. Per germline, CDR1 SNHLY and CDR2 FYNNEI. This CDR3 is CASSAAGGNTEAFF. CDR3 in DNA: TGTGCCAGCAGTGCGGCAGGAGGGAACACTGAAGCTTTCTTT.

The J gene is TRBJ1-1, the V gene TRBV4-2, with 11 bases identical to TRBD1. The germline gives CDR1 LGHNA, CDR2 YNFKEQ. Unmatched junction bases numbered 14, after V lost 4 bases and J lost 4 bases. CDR3 length equals 18 residues. The CDR3 nucleotides are TGTGCCAGCAGCCTCCAGGGGGGGGCCGGGACAGGGGGCACTGAAGCTTTCTTT. This translates into CASSLQGGAGTGGTEAFF.

The chain couples TRBV4-2 to TRBJ2-3, with D unresolved. The V end lost 0 bases, the J end lost 0 bases, and 10 bases lay between the germline ends. The germline V gene has CDR1 LGHNA and CDR2 YNFKEQ. The CDR3 sequence is 16 residues long. CDR3 loop: CASSQEVSASTDTQYF. In DNA form, the CDR3 reads TGTGCCAGCAGCCAAGAGGTCAGTGCTAGCACAGATACGCAGTATTTT.

The gene calls are TRBV11-3 and TRBJ2-3; TRBD1 aligns across 8 bases. The CDR3 has 14 residues. Trimming cost V 5 bases and J 3 bases; bases outside gene matches: 4. CDR1 is SGHNT, CDR2 YENEEA, per germline. This CDR3 reads CASSPRTGTDTQYF. The CDR3 coding sequence is TGTGCCAGCAGCCCAAGGACAGGGACAGATACGCAGTATTTT.

Remarks on this clone: This same CDR3 is encoded by further DNA sequences in the sample. The chain links TRBV9 to TRBJ2-1, with TRBD2 as a possible D gene (7 bases). This CDR3 contains 15 residues. V was clipped by 0 bases and J by 4 bases, with 11 bases between them. CDR1 SGDLS and CDR2 YYNGEE come from the germline V gene. The CDR3 region is CASSVVGGGYNEQFF. The CDR3 coding sequence is TGTGCCAGCAGCGTAGTAGGGGGGGGGTACAATGAGCAGTTCTTC. Complete variable domain (other parts from reference TRBV9 and TRBJ2-1): DSGVTQTPKHLITATGQRVTLRCSPRSGDLSVYWYQQSLDQGLQFLIQYYNGEERAKGNILERFSAQQFPDLHSELNLSSLELGDSALYFCASSVVGGGYNEQFFGPGTRLTVL.

The chain recombines TRBV5-4 with TRBJ2-7; 9 bases are a match to TRBD1. This CDR3 has 14 residues. The germline CDR1 and CDR2 sequences are SGHNT and YYREEE (reference sequence). V lost 6 bases to trimming and J lost 3 bases; unmatched junction nucleotides: 7. CDR3 amino acids: CASTRDRDRYEQYF. In DNA form, the CDR3 reads TGTGCCAGCACCCGGGACAGGGATCGCTACGAGCAGTACTTC.

The chain has TRBV15 and TRBJ1-2, with TRBD1 identical over 7 bases. This CDR3 has 13 amino acids. Unmatched junction bases numbered 8, after V lost 5 bases and J lost 8 bases. Germline V gene lookup returns CDR1 LNHNV and CDR2 YYDKDF (reference sequence). The CDR3 DNA reads TGTGCCACCAGCGGAACGACAGGGCGCGGCTACACCTTC. This encodes CATSGTTGRGYTF.

V gene TRBV28 combines with J gene TRBJ2-7, with D possibly being TRBD2 (6 bases). The V and J ends lost 2 bases and 8 bases respectively, with 16 bases between them. Looked up from germline, CDR1 is MDHEN and CDR2 is SYDVKM. This CDR3 spans 14 amino acids. The CDR3 DNA is TGTGCCAGCAGTTTAGGAGGGTCCCGCGAGCAGCAGTACTTC. Translated: CASSLGGSREQQYF.

The V and J genes are TRBV5-6 and TRBJ2-5; the match to TRBD2 covers 8 bases. The CDR3 consists of 16 residues. The V gene end was trimmed by 4 bases and the J gene end by 4 bases; junction bases not matched to a gene: 12. The germline CDR1 and CDR2 sequences are SGHDT and YYEEEE. The CDR3: CASSPRRAGGLETQYF. The CDR3 bases are TGTGCCAGCAGCCCGAGGCGTGCGGGGGGCCTAGAGACCCAGTACTTC.

The gene calls are TRBV7-8 and TRBJ2-4; D call uncertain. Germline values: CDR1 SGHVS, CDR2 FQNEAQ. V lost 3 bases and J lost 2, with 11 bases in between. CDR3 length: 15 residues. CDR3: CASSLVRDTKNIQYF. The CDR3 region has the DNA TGTGCCAGCAGCTTGGTCCGTGACACCAAAAACATTCAGTACTTC.

The genes are TRBV4-1 and TRBJ1-5; 8 bases are shared with TRBD1. The CDR3 spans 14 residues. Germline loops: CDR1 MGHRA, CDR2 YSYEKL. The junction had 4 bases not matched to a gene; V was cut back by 3 bases and J by 6 bases. CDR3 in amino acids: CASSHGQGGQPQHF. The CDR3 region has the DNA TGCGCCAGCAGCCACGGACAGGGAGGTCAGCCCCAGCATTTT.

This clone showed up just once. V gene TRBV28 combines with J gene TRBJ1-5; TRBD1 matches 11 bases. The V gene's germline CDR1 is MDHEN and CDR2 SYDVKM. The CDR3 is made up of 18 amino acids. The V and J ends lost 5 bases and 2 bases, in that order; junction bases with no gene match: 11. CDR3 residues: CASSGQDRGRRGNQPQHF. The DNA of the CDR3 is TGTGCCAGCAGTGGCCAGGACAGGGGGCGAAGGGGCAATCAGCCCCAGCATTTT.

This clone was observed a handful of times. The chain links TRBV19 to TRBJ1-4, with a tentative D call TRBD1 (5 bases). The CDR3 runs 13 residues. V was pared by 11 bases and J by 7 bases, with 17 bases between. In germline, CDR1 is LNHDA, CDR2 SQIVND (reference sequence). CDR3 sequence reads: CAVLRVKPEKLFF. CDR3 coding DNA: TGTGCCGTACTCAGGGTCAAGCCTGAAAAACTGTTTTTT.

J is TRBJ1-2 and V is TRBV7-2; D is perhaps TRBD1 (5 bases). Germline V gives CDR1 SGHTA, CDR2 FQGNSA. V dropped 2 bases and J dropped 4 bases, with 11 bases sitting between them. The CDR3 has 14 amino acids. CDR3 in DNA: TGTGCCAGCAGCTTATTCCGACAGAGCTATGGCTACACCTTC. This encodes CASSLFRQSYGYTF.